This T cell receptor beta chain was profiled in a study of blood T cell repertoires in COVID-19. At the level of the study: Acute-phase and convalescent COVID-19 samples originated in the United States, Italy and Spain. PBMCs, B-cell-depleted T cells, or T cells provided the cDNA or gDNA that made up the material.

Germline V gene data show CDR1 as LNHDA and CDR2 as SQIVND (reference sequence). The CDR3 has 14 amino acids. Trimming shortened V by 5 bases and J by 4 bases, and 14 bases separated the two germline ends. In the authors' methods: For nucleated cells, counts were estimated from reference gene primer amplification. Sequenced by immunoSEQ multiplex PCR; TCRdb stores in-frame clones only, minus some. That table gives V, J and clone size, and the DNA gave D and trimming. Counted here are 250,000 to 300,000 clones, around 91% occurring once; the ten biggest clones make up around 13%. Sequencing was performed on peripheral blood. The receptor was derived from a woman aged 55-70 years with acute or convalescent COVID-19. The chain links TRBV19 to TRBJ2-5, with D tentatively TRBD2 (6 bases). In nucleotides, the CDR3 is TGTGCCAGTAGTCGGGGCCAGGGAGGAGAGACCCAGTACTTC. It yields the protein CASSRGQGGETQYF.